The 30 T cell receptor beta chains presented below share a single source sample, sequenced in a study of graft-versus-host responses after intestinal transplantation. Antigen specificity for these receptors is unknown. The data were produced by immunoSEQ multiplex PCR, yet TCRdb's version contains in-frame clones alone and is incomplete. The sample carries 130,000 to 150,000 clones, roughly 91% recorded once. The sample consisted of unstimulated CD4+ T cells sorted from spleen or lymph node cells, taken before intestinal transplant. The receptors were sampled from a human donor who received an intestinal transplant.

A note on this clone: A read error may produce the germline difference seen at one junction end. Within the sample, other DNA sequences also encode this same CDR3. V and J are TRBV6-5 and TRBJ1-3, with D possibly being TRBD1 (5 bases). The CDR3 totals 16 residues. In germline, CDR1 is MNHEY, CDR2 SVGAGI. The CDR3 sequence is CASSYSSGTSLNTIYF. For the CDR3, the DNA is TGTGCCAGCAGCTACTCGTCAGGGACGAGCTTGAACACCATATATTTT.

This chain links TRBV6-1 with TRBJ2-7; possibly TRBD1 for D (6 bases). V dropped 10 bases and J dropped 7 bases, with 14 bases sitting between them. Germline V CDR1 and CDR2: MNHNS, SASEGT. This CDR3 has 11 amino acids. CDR3 coding DNA: TGTGCCACAGGGGATTCAATTGAGCAGTACTTC. It is translated as CATGDSIEQYF.

V usage is TRBV19 and J usage is TRBJ2-7; 8 nucleotides match TRBD1. This CDR3 has 15 amino acids. V shed 2 bases and J 4 bases; nucleotides not matched to a gene: 7. In germline, CDR1 is LNHDA, CDR2 SQIVND (reference sequence). CDR3 nucleotide sequence: TGTGCCAGTAGTATACGAGGACAGGGAAGTTACGAGCAGTACTTC. Translated, it gives CASSIRGQGSYEQYF.

This clone was observed a few times. The chain employs TRBV6-5 and TRBJ2-7, with TRBD1 as a possible D gene (5 bases). The CDR3 has 14 amino acids. Germline values: CDR1 MNHEY, CDR2 SVGAGI. The V and J ends lost 5 bases and 7 bases respectively, with 18 bases between them. The CDR3 DNA reads as TGTGCCAGCAGTGATAGGCAGGGCTACGGGGAGCAGTACTTC. The encoded protein is CASSDRQGYGEQYF.

J is TRBJ2-1 and V is TRBV19; 7 nucleotides align to TRBD1. V lost 4 bases and J lost 4; bases outside the gene matches: 13. The CDR3 totals 17 residues. Germline V gene lookup returns CDR1 LNHDA and CDR2 SQIVND (reference sequence). CDR3 bases: TGTGCCAGTAGTAACTGGACGGACAGGAGCTTTTACAATGAGCAGTTCTTC. This translates into CASSNWTDRSFYNEQFF.

The genes are TRBV7-3 and TRBJ2-5; the D gene could be TRBD1 or TRBD2 (5 bases each). V lost 5 bases and J lost 1, with 8 bases in between. In germline, CDR1 is SGHTA, CDR2 FQGTGA. The CDR3 is 13 amino acids. As DNA, the CDR3 is TGTGCCAGCAGCGCCGGGACCCAAGAGACCCAGTACTTC. Amino acids: CASSAGTQETQYF. The variable domain in full, completed from reference TRBV7-3 and TRBJ2-5, reads GAGVSQTPSNKVTEKGKYVELRCDPISGHTALYWYRQSLGQGPEFLIYFQGTGAADDSGLPNDRFFAVRPEGSVSTLKIQRTERGDSAVYLCASSAGTQETQYFGPGTRLLVL.

V gene TRBV5-1 combines with J gene TRBJ2-1; D possibly matches TRBD1 or TRBD2 (6 bases each). Trimming took off 3 bases at V and 5 bases at J, with 12 bases between the two ends. Germline loops: CDR1 SGHRS, CDR2 YFSETQ. The CDR3 has 14 residues. The CDR3 region has the DNA TGCGCCAGCAGCTGGGGGCCTAGCGACAATGAGCAGTTCTTC. It translates to CASSWGPSDNEQFF.

The chain has TRBV15 and TRBJ1-5; D perhaps matches TRBD1 (6 bases). Trimming took off 6 bases at V and 4 bases at J, with 13 bases between the two ends. CDR3 size: 14 residues. Germline CDR1 is LNHNV and CDR2 is YYDKDF (reference sequence). CDR3: CATRAGTTNQPQHF. CDR3 nucleotide sequence: TGTGCCACCAGGGCCGGGACAACTAATCAGCCCCAGCATTTT.

The rearrangement links TRBV30 to TRBJ2-7, with a tentative D call TRBD1 (6 bases). The CDR3 is 15 amino acids. Germline assignment: CDR1 GTSNPN and CDR2 SVGIG (reference sequence). Trimming removed 5 bases at V and 2 bases at J, with 19 bases between. The CDR3 loop is CAWAPKSQGTYEQYF. The CDR3 DNA sequence: TGTGCCTGGGCTCCCAAGTCACAGGGTACCTACGAGCAGTACTTC.

The chain is built from TRBV5-4 and TRBJ2-1; TRBD2 aligns across 8 bases. Trimming took 6 bases from V and 12 from J; bases not matched to a gene: 11. CDR3 length: 13 amino acids. Germline CDR1 SGHNT, CDR2 YYREEE (reference sequence). DNA of the CDR3: TGTGCCAGCACCAACCGGAGCGGGAGTAGGCAGTTCTTC. It codes for CASTNRSGSRQFF.

The rearrangement links TRBV18 to TRBJ1-2; tentative D call: TRBD1 (5 bases). V lost 3 bases to trimming and J lost 2 bases, with 13 bases between them. Germline-derived CDR1 and CDR2 are KGHSH and LQKENI. The CDR3 sequence is 15 residues long. CDR3 sequence reads: CASSPQGPDNYGYTF. CDR3 nucleotides: TGTGCCAGCTCACCGCAGGGACCGGACAACTATGGCTACACCTTC.

This clone occurred a few times. The chain is built from TRBV7-2 and TRBJ2-2, with D perhaps matching TRBD1 (5 bases). Trimming shortened V by 2 bases and J by 1 base, and 17 bases separated the two germline ends. Germline V gene data show CDR1 as SGHTA and CDR2 as FQGNSA. The CDR3 is 18 residues long. The CDR3 DNA reads TGTGCCAGCAGCTTATGGAAGGGGAACCGAGGGAACACCGGGGAGCTGTTTTTT. Its protein is CASSLWKGNRGNTGELFF.

This clone was picked up one time. The CDR3 loop reads CASSPRRQFSTYEQYF. CDR3 sequence (DNA): TGTGCCAGCTCACCGCGCAGACAGTTCAGTACCTACGAGCAGTACTTC. The chain couples TRBV18 to TRBJ2-5, with D possibly TRBD1 on 5 matching bases. The J call may be wrong; the DNA end is better matched by TRBJ2-7. CDR3 length: 16 amino acids. Per the germline V gene, CDR1 is KGHSH and CDR2 is LQKENI.

This rearrangement joins TRBV5-6 to TRBJ2-5, with D possibly being TRBD2 (5 bases). This CDR3 has 14 amino acids. Trimming left V 6 bases short and J 5 bases short, with 17 bases between. Germline CDR1 SGHDT, CDR2 YYEEEE. CDR3 in amino acids: CASIIGSSSETQYF. The CDR3 region has the DNA TGTGCCAGCATTATTGGGAGTAGTTCCGAGACCCAGTACTTC.

The chain couples TRBV15 to TRBJ1-1, with 7 bases that match TRBD1. Per germline, CDR1 LNHNV and CDR2 YYDKDF (reference sequence). V was pared by 3 bases and J by 4 bases, with 5 bases of the junction left unmatched. The CDR3 spans 14 residues. The CDR3 region is CATSSPDRFTEAFF. Written as DNA, the CDR3 is TGTGCCACCAGCAGCCCGGACAGGTTCACTGAAGCTTTCTTT.

The rearrangement uses TRBV7-8 and TRBJ2-1; D unresolved. This CDR3 is built from 17 residues. Trimming removed 1 base at V and 4 bases at J, with 17 bases between. Germline-derived CDR1 and CDR2 are SGHVS and FQNEAQ. CDR3 sequence: CASSLGSLPAVYNEQFF. Here the CDR3 DNA reads TGTGCCAGCAGCTTAGGGTCTCTGCCGGCGGTATACAATGAGCAGTTCTTC.

The V call is TRBV28, the J call TRBJ2-2; D gene unclear. The germline V gene encodes CDR1 MDHEN and CDR2 SYDVKM. The V end lost 7 bases, the J end lost 4 bases, and 10 bases lay between the germline ends. The CDR3 has 13 residues. The CDR3 DNA follows: TGTGCCAGCACCGGGTCTTCCACCGGGGAGCTGTTTTTT. This gives the protein CASTGSSTGELFF.

The chain carries TRBV5-4 and TRBJ1-1; D not resolved. CDR3 length: 15 residues. V was pared by 1 base and J by 2 bases, with 12 bases between. Germline CDR1 reads SGHNT; CDR2 reads YYREEE (reference sequence). The CDR3 DNA reads TGTGCCAGCAGCTTGTCCACCTTTAAAAACACTGAAGCTTTCTTT. It codes for CASSLSTFKNTEAFF.

CDR3 loop: CASSTVAGQETQYF. The CDR3 nucleotides are TGTGCCAGCAGCACCGTAGCGGGACAAGAGACCCAGTACTTC. The chain joins TRBV6-1 to TRBJ2-5, with 8 bases identical to TRBD2. Germline assignment: CDR1 MNHNS and CDR2 SASEGT. CDR3 size: 14 residues. Trimming at V came to 6 bases and at J to 2 bases, leaving 5 bases not matched to a gene.

This clone was observed a few times. The chain employs TRBV28 and TRBJ2-7, with D tentatively TRBD1 (6 bases). Per germline, CDR1 MDHEN and CDR2 SYDVKM. Trimming shortened V by 6 bases and J by 2 bases, and 14 bases separated the two germline ends. The CDR3 loop spans 14 amino acids. The CDR3 here is CASSIFQGPYEQYF. In DNA, the CDR3 is TGTGCCAGCAGCATATTCCAGGGGCCCTACGAGCAGTACTTC.

This sequence joins TRBV28 and TRBJ1-3; no clear D. This CDR3 spans 14 amino acids. Germline V lookup: CDR1 MDHEN, CDR2 SYDVKM. Trimming removed 5 bases from V and 0 bases from J, with 8 bases in between. The CDR3: CASSPPISGNTIYF. CDR3 DNA sequence: TGTGCCAGCAGTCCCCCAATCTCTGGAAACACCATATATTTT.

The V and J genes are TRBV28 and TRBJ2-5; no firm D call. V dropped 2 bases and J dropped 5 bases, with 9 bases sitting between them. This CDR3 spans 13 amino acids. The germline gives CDR1 MDHEN, CDR2 SYDVKM. DNA of the CDR3: TGTGCCAGCAGTTTAGCCAGCGTTGAGACCCAGTACTTC. It translates to CASSLASVETQYF. Filled out from reference TRBV28 and TRBJ2-5, the complete variable domain reads DVKVTQSSRYLVKRTGEKVFLECVQDMDHENMFWYRQDPGLGLRLIYFSYDVKMKEKGDIPEGYSVSREKKERFSLILESASTNQTSMYLCASSLASVETQYFGPGTRLLVL.

This chain joins TRBV5-1 and TRBJ2-2, with no clear D. Germline V CDR1 and CDR2: SGHRS, YFSETQ. V lost 0 bases and J lost 1, with 22 bases in between. This CDR3 spans 20 amino acids. The CDR3 is CASSLASKLDILMNTGELFF. The DNA for the CDR3 is TGCGCCAGCAGCTTGGCCTCGAAGTTAGACATACTCATGAACACCGGGGAGCTGTTTTTT. The whole variable domain, filled in from reference TRBV5-1 and TRBJ2-2, reads KAGVTQTPRYLIKTRGQQVTLSCSPISGHRSVSWYQQTPGQGLQFLFEYFSETQRNKGNFPGRFSGRQFSNSRSEMNVSTLELGDSALYLCASSLASKLDILMNTGELFFGEGSRLTVL.

This chain connects TRBV5-4 to TRBJ2-3; unclear D gene. Trimming removed 2 bases from V and 6 bases from J, with 10 bases in between. CDR3 length equals 13 residues. Germline V lookup: CDR1 SGHNT, CDR2 YYREEE (reference sequence). The CDR3 DNA follows: TGTGCCAGCAGCTTCGGGTCCTCCGATACGCAGTATTTT. It translates to CASSFGSSDTQYF.

V gene TRBV5-1 combines with J gene TRBJ2-2, with a tentative D call TRBD2 (6 bases). V shed 3 bases and J shed 2 bases, with 23 bases lying between them. The CDR3 has 19 amino acids. Germline V lookup: CDR1 SGHRS, CDR2 YFSETQ. This CDR3 is CASSSLTTLSSANTGELFF. CDR3 bases: TGCGCCAGCAGCTCCCTGACCACTTTATCTAGCGCAAACACCGGGGAGCTGTTTTTT. The variable domain in full, with the rest retrieved from reference TRBV5-1 and TRBJ2-2, is KAGVTQTPRYLIKTRGQQVTLSCSPISGHRSVSWYQQTPGQGLQFLFEYFSETQRNKGNFPGRFSGRQFSNSRSEMNVSTLELGDSALYLCASSSLTTLSSANTGELFFGEGSRLTVL.

This chain joins TRBV7-2 and TRBJ2-1; 9 positions agree with TRBD1. The CDR3 spans 13 residues. In germline, CDR1 is SGHTA, CDR2 FQGNSA. Germline trimming cut 9 bases from V and 2 bases from J; bases unmatched to any gene: 2. CDR3 sequence: CARGTGTYNEQFF. As DNA, the CDR3 is TGTGCCAGGGGGACAGGGACCTACAATGAGCAGTTCTTC.

The rearrangement links TRBV11-2 to TRBJ2-1; D is perhaps TRBD1 (6 bases). Germline CDR1 and CDR2: SGHAT and FQNNGV. The CDR3 loop spans 19 amino acids. Between the trimmed V and J ends, which lost 2 bases and 2 bases, there was a span of 22 bases. The CDR3 is CASSLTRSLPGQTYNEQFF. The CDR3 DNA reads TGTGCCAGCAGCTTAACACGGTCCCTACCGGGACAAACCTACAATGAGCAGTTCTTC.

This sequence joins TRBV7-3 and TRBJ2-7, with D unclear. The CDR3 sequence is 16 residues long. Trimming took 3 bases from V and 3 from J, leaving 18 bases between them. CDR1 is SGHTA, CDR2 FQGTGA, per germline. In DNA form, the CDR3 reads TGTGCCAGCAGCTTCCTCGGGTCGCTTGGGGTCTACGAGCAGTACTTC. Its protein is CASSFLGSLGVYEQYF.

This clone was picked up a small number of times. The chain has TRBV5-4 and TRBJ1-2; 8 positions agree with TRBD1. The CDR3 has 12 residues. Per the germline V gene, CDR1 is SGHNT and CDR2 is YYREEE (reference sequence). V gave up 5 bases and J gave up 7 bases; unmatched junction bases: 4. CDR3 protein: CASRRTGSGYTF. CDR3 nucleotide sequence: TGTGCCAGCAGAAGGACAGGGTCTGGCTACACCTTC.

V gene TRBV27 combines with J gene TRBJ1-3; tentatively, D is TRBD1 (5 bases). The ends were cut back, 5 bases at V and 0 bases at J, with 17 bases in the middle. CDR3 length equals 17 residues. The V gene's germline CDR1 is MNHEY and CDR2 SMNVEV (reference sequence). CDR3 residues: CASSLIQEWLSGNTIYF. The CDR3 coding sequence is TGTGCCAGCAGTCTAATACAGGAATGGCTCTCTGGAAACACCATATATTTT.